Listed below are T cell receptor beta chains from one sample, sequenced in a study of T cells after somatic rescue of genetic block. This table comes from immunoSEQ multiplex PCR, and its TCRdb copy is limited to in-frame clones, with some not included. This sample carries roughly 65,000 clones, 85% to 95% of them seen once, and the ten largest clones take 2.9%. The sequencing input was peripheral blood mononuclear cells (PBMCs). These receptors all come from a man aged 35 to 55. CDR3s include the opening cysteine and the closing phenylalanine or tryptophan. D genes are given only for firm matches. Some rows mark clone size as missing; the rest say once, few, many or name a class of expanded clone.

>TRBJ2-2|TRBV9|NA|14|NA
TGTGCCAGCAGACCCCGACAAGACACCGGGGAGCTGTTTTTT
CASRPRQDTGELFF
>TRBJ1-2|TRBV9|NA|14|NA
TGTGCCAGCAGCGTAGGGGACTTTCCCTATGGCTACACCTTC
CASSVGDFPYGYTF
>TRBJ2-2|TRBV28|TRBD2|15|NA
TGTGCCAGCAGTTTTGTCCTAGCGGGATCCGGGGAGCTGTTTTTT
CASSFVLAGSGELFF
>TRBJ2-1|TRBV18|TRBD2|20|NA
TGTGCCAGCTCACCACGGGGCACTAGCGCGGCTAACTCCCGGGGCAATGAGCAGTTCTTC
CASSPRGTSAANSRGNEQFF
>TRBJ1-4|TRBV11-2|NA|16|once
TGTGCCAGCAGCCTTCGCTCGGGACAAACTAATGAAAAACTGTTTTTT
CASSLRSGQTNEKLFF
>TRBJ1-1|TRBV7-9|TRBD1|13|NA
TGTGCCAGCAGATGGGACAGGGCGACCGAAGCTTTCTTT
CASRWDRATEAFF
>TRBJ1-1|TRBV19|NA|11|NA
TGTGCCTCTCAGTTGGAGACTGAAGCTTTCTTT
CASQLETEAFF
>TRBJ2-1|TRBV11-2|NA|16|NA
TGTGCCAGCAGCCCAGGGGGAGGGGCGCGCTACAATGAGCAGTTCTTC
CASSPGGGARYNEQFF
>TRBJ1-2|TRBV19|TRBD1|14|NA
TGTGCCAGTAGTGGTTGGACAGGGAGGTATGGCTACACCTTC
CASSGWTGRYGYTF
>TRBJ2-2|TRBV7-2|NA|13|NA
TGTGCCAGCAGCTTAGCACGCACCGGGGAGCTGTTTTTT
CASSLARTGELFF
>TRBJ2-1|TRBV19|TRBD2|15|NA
TGTGCCAGTAGTATGGCGGGGGGGTCCTACAATGAGCAGTTCTTC
CASSMAGGSYNEQFF
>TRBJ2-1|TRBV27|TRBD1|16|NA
TGTGCCAGTAGGATCTCCGGGACAGAGACCTACAATGAGCAGTTCTTC
CASRISGTETYNEQFF
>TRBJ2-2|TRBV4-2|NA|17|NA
TGTGCCAGCAGCCAACCCCCTGGGACTTCGAACACCGGGGAGCTGTTTTTT
CASSQPPGTSNTGELFF
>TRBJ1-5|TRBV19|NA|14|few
TGTGCCAGTAGTATGCAGGGGTTAAATCAGCCCCAGCATTTT
CASSMQGLNQPQHF
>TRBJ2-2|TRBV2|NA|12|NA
TGTGCCAGCAGTTTTAACACCGGGGAGCTGTTTTTT
CASSFNTGELFF
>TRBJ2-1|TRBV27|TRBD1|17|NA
TGTGCCAGCAGTTTCCGTTCAGGGGGCTTTTTTTACAATGAGCAGTTCTTC
CASSFRSGGFFYNEQFF
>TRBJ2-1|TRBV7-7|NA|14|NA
TGTGCCAGCAGCCAACAGGGCGCCTACAATGAGCAGTTCTTC
CASSQQGAYNEQFF
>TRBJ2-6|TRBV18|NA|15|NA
TGTGCCAGCTCCTCAGCGAGCTCTGGGGCCAACGTCCTGACTTTC
CASSSASSGANVLTF
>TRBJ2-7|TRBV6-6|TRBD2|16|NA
TGTGCCAGCAGTTCACGACTAGCGGGGCTCCCCTACGAGCAGTACTTC
CASSSRLAGLPYEQYF
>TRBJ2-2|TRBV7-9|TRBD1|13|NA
TGTGCCAGCAGCCCCAGGGGGTCCGGGGAGCTGTTTTTT
CASSPRGSGELFF
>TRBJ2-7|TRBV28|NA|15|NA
TGTGCCAGCAGTTTGCCCCGACGGATCTCCTACGAGCAGTACTTC
CASSLPRRISYEQYF
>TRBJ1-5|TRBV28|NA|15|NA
TGTGCCAGCAGTCCCGGCAGGAAAGGGAGTCAGCCCCAGCATTTT
CASSPGRKGSQPQHF
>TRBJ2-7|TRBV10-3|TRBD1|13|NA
TGTGCCATCAGTTCGACAGGGGGATACGAGCAGTACTTC
CAISSTGGYEQYF
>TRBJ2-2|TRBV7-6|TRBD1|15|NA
TGTGCCAGCAGCAAAGGACAGGGGATTACCGGGGAGCTGTTTTTT
CASSKGQGITGELFF
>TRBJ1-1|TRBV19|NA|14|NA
TGTGCCAGTAGTATAGGTGGACCGAACACTGAAGCTTTCTTT
CASSIGGPNTEAFF
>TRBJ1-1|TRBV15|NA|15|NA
TGTGCCACCAGCAGAGATGACCTCCAGAACACTGAAGCTTTCTTT
CATSRDDLQNTEAFF
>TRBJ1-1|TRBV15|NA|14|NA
TGTGCCACCAGCAGAGATCGGACGTCGGGTGAAGCTTTCTTT
CATSRDRTSGEAFF
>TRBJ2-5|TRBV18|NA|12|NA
TGTGCCAGCTCACCTTCGGGGGAGACCCAGTACTTC
CASSPSGETQYF
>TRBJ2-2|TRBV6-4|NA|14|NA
TGTGCCAGCAGTGACTCTGCTAGCTCCGGGGAGCTGTTTTTT
CASSDSASSGELFF
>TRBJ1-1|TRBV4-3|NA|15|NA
TGCGCCAGCAGCCAAGAGGAGGGATTGAACACTGAAGCTTTCTTT
CASSQEEGLNTEAFF
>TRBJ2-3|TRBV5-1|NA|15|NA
TGCGCCAGCAGCCGGGAGCCTCAGGAGCCAGATACGCAGTATTTT
CASSREPQEPDTQYF
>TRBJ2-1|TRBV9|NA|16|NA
TGTGCCAGCAGCGTAGGTCCAGGGAATAAGGTTAATGAGCAGTTCTTC
CASSVGPGNKVNEQFF
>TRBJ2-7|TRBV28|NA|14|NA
TGTGCCAGCAGTCCCGGGGGATCCAGCCTCGAGCAGTACTTC
CASSPGGSSLEQYF
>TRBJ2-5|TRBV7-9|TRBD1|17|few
TGTGCCAGCAGCTTAGGGGACAGGGGGTTCCTTTCCGAGACCCAGTACTTC
CASSLGDRGFLSETQYF
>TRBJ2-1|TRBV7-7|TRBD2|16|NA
TGTGCCAGCAGCCCCGGGACTAGCGGGAGGGCCAATGAGCAGTTCTTC
CASSPGTSGRANEQFF
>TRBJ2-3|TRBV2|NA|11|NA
TGTGCCAGCAGTAGGGGGGATACGCAGTATTTT
CASSRGDTQYF
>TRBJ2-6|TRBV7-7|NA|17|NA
TGTGCTAGCAGCCCAACAGGGCCCCTGGTGGGGGCCAACGTCCTGACTTTC
CASSPTGPLVGANVLTF
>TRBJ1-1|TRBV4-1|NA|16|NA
TGCGCCAGCAGCCAAGATAAGCGGCAGGGAGGAACTGAAGCTTTCTTT
CASSQDKRQGGTEAFF
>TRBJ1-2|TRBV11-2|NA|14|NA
TGTGCCAGCAGCTTAGGTTTTTTGAGCTATGGCTACACCTTC
CASSLGFLSYGYTF
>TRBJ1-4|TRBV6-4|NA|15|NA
TGTGCCAGCACCGACGATCGCTATACTAATGAAAAACTGTTTTTT
CASTDDRYTNEKLFF
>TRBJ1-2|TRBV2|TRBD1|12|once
TGTGCCAGCCGGGATGGACAGGACGGCTACACCTTC
CASRDGQDGYTF
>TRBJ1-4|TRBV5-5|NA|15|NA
TGTGCCAGCAGCTTGGGGGAGGCCGGGTACGAAAAACTGTTTTTT
CASSLGEAGYEKLFF
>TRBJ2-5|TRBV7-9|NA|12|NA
TGTGCCAGCAGACCGGGACTCGAGACCCAGTACTTC
CASRPGLETQYF
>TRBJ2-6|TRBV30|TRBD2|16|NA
TGTGCCAGCCGTGGGGGAGGGGCCATCTGGGCCAACGTCCTGACTTTC
CASRGGGAIWANVLTF
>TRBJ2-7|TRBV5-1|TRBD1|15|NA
TGCGCCAGCAGCTTGAGAACAGGGGACCCCTACGAGCAGTACTTC
CASSLRTGDPYEQYF
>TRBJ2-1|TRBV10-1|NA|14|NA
TGCGCCAGCAGTGCGGGGAGTAACAACAATGAGCAGTTCTTC
CASSAGSNNNEQFF
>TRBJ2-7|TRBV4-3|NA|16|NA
TGCGCCAGCAGCCAAGGACAGGGGCCGGGAGGCTACGAGCAGTACTTC
CASSQGQGPGGYEQYF
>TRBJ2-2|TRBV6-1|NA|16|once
TGTGCCAGCAGTGAAGCTCGTAATACGAACACCGGGGAGCTGTTTTTT
CASSEARNTNTGELFF
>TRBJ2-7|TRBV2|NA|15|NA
TGTGCCAGCATCAAAAGCCGGGACATCGACTACGAGCAGTACTTC
CASIKSRDIDYEQYF
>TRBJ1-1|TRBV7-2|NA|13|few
TGTGCCAGCAGCTTAGGGGTGGGCACTGAAGCTTTCTTT
CASSLGVGTEAFF
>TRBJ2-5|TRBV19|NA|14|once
TGTGCCAGTAGTATAGGGAGCAGTCAAGAGACCCAGTACTTC
CASSIGSSQETQYF
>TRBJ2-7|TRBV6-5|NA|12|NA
TGTGCCAGCAGTTACGAAGGGGACGAGCAGTACTTC
CASSYEGDEQYF
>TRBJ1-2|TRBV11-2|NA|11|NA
TGTGCCAGCAGCCCGAACTATGGCTACACCTTC
CASSPNYGYTF
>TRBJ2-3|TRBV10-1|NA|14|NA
TGCGCCAGCAGTGAGTCGGTCATCCCAGATACGCAGTATTTT
CASSESVIPDTQYF
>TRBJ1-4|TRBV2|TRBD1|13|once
TGTGCCAGCACCATCCAGGGGGCGGAAAAACTGTTTTTT
CASTIQGAEKLFF